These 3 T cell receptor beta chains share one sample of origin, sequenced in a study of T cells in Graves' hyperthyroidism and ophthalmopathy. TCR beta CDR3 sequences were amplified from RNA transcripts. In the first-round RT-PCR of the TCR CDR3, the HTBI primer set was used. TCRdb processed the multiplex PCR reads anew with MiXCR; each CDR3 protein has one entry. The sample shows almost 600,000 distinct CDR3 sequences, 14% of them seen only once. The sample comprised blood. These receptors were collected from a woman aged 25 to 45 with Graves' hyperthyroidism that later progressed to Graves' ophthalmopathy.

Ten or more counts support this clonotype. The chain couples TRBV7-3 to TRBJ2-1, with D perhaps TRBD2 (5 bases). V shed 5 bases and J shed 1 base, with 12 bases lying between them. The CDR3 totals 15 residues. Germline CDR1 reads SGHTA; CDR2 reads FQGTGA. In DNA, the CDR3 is TGTGCCAGCAGCCCGGGCCGAGGGTCCTACAATGAGCAGTTCTTC. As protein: CASSPGRGSYNEQFF.

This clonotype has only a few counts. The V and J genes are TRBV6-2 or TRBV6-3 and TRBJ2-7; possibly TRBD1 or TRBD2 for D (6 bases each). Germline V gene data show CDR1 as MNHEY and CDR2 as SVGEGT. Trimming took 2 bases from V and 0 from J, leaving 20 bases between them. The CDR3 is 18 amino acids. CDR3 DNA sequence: TGTGCCAGCAGTTACCCCCTGCCAGGGGACTCTTTCTCCTACGAGCAGTACTTC. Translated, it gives CASSYPLPGDSFSYEQYF.

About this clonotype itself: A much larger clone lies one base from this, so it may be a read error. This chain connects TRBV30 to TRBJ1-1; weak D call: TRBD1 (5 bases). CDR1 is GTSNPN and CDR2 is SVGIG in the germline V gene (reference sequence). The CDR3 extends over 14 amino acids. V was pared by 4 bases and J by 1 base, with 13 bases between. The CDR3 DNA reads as TGTGCCTGGACCTGGGGCAGTTCGAACACTGAAGCTTTCTTT. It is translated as CAWTWGSSNTEAFF.